This is a list of T cell receptor beta chains from one sample in a study of CD8+CD57+ T cells in acquired aplastic anemia. TCRdb recomputed calls from the reads with MiXCR, one row per CDR3 protein. Of roughly 500,000 distinct CDR3 sequences in the sample, roughly a third are singletons; the top ten hold approximately 0.82%. The sample was sorted CD4+, CD8+, or CD8+CD57+ T cells (not recorded which) from PBMCs. Source of these receptors: a human donor with aplastic anemia. The CDR3 runs from the conserved cysteine through the conserved F or W.

>TRBV4-3
CASSQDRGQPNYYGYTF
>TRBV29-1
CSARQGSYGYTF
>TRBV7-8
CASSPNPATDTQYF
>TRBV20-1
CSARPWTSGGNQETQYF
>TRBV9
CASSVMGQEFEAFF
>TRBV3-1
CASSQREEVFSGYTF
>TRBV29-1
CSVGSSGQETQYF
>TRBV2
CASSPTGLLGYYEQYF
>TRBV7-9
CASSEPGTVKETQYF
>TRBV5-1
CASGPGPNEQYF
>TRBV10-3
CASSDRVRSGANVLTF
>TRBV10-3
CAISESSPSSYNEQFF
>TRBV2
CASRGLAGVRTDTQYF
>TRBV7-6
CASSPAFGTSGSDEQFF
>TRBV19
CASSISLRGRGYGYTF
>TRBV14
CASSLRTSGIPSYNEQFF